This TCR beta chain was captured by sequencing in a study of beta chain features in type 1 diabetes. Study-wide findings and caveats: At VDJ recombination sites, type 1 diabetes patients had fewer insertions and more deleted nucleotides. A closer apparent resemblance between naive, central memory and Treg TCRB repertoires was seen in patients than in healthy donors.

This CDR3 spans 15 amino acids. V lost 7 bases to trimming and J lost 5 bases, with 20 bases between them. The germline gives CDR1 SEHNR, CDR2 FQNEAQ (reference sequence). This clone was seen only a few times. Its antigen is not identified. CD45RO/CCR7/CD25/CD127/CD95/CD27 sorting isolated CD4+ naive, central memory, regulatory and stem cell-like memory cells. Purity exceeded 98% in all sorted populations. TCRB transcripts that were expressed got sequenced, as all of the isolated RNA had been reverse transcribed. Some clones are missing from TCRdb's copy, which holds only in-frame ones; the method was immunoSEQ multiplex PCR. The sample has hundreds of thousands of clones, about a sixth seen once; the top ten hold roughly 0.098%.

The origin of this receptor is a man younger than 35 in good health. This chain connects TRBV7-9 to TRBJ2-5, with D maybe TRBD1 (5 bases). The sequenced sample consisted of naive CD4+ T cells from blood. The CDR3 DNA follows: TGTGCCAGCACCTTTGTTAAGGGGCTGGGGGAGACCCAGTACTTC. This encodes CASTFVKGLGETQYF.